The entry that follows covers one TCR beta chain sequence. The sample holds a few counts of this clonotype. Its specific antigen is unknown. Per-base quality was not reported, and no clone a single base away is much larger than it. Systemically healthy Caucasian individuals from Russia, about 38 in total and aged about 6 to 95 years, were included as donors. Each donor gave approximately 9.3 milliliters of peripheral blood, collected into EDTA-treated Vacutainer tubes. Ficoll-Paque density-gradient centrifugation was used to isolate PBMCs, with at least 7 million per sample. Total RNA, at least 5 micrograms per sample, was extracted from PBMCs with Trizol reagent. For every donor, flow cytometry on a PBMC aliquot measured the percentage of naive CD45RAhigh/CD27high T cells. The data were obtained in a study of blood T cells in healthy people across ages (dated by TCRdb to the mid-2010s). With respect to the entire study: Template switching captured roughly one uniquely barcoded TCR beta cDNA molecule per two T cells in model experiments. Using the same blood draw, the study looked at two additional independent replicas of 1 million unique cDNA reads for two donors, one aged 18 to 30 and the other aged 80 or older. The donors were split into four age groups: young (average around 15 years), middle-aged (around 40), aged (62) and long-lived (over 75). Using deep sequencing normalized with unique cDNA molecular identifiers, the study measured how TCR beta repertoire diversity changes with age. Broad study findings and their caveats: Because the CMV infection status of the donors was unknown, age-related changes in expanded clonotypes may potentially have been confounded. Total diversity estimates from one million sequenced T cells were considered lower bounds and underestimates. A strong correlation was found between observed TCR beta diversity and the percentage of naive T cells measured by flow cytometry. Compared with the aged group, more naive CD4+ T cells, fewer expanded clones and increased TCR diversity were shown by the long-lived group, suggesting age selection. Bulk unsorted PBMC profiling prevented conclusive comparison of naive and antigen-experienced compartments. Observed TCR beta diversity per million T cells fell roughly linearly with age, and a significant reduction was already apparent by age around 40.

Receptor libraries were prepared by 5' RACE. The listed sequencing device is Illumina HiSeq 2500. The second PCR ran for roughly 7 to 12 cycles and used a J-beta primer mix along with a sample-barcoded 5' primer. Each TCR beta cDNA molecule received a unique molecular identifier from a template-switch 5' adaptor carrying 12 random nucleotides. At least 3 million CDR3-containing paired-end reads were obtained from each sample. All of the RNA was converted into first-strand cDNA using the Mint cDNA synthesis kit, with a TRBC-specific oligonucleotide serving as the primer. All cDNA was treated with uracil-DNA glycosylase and then went through a first 18-cycle PCR with the universal primers M1SS and BC2_uni_R. Per the authors' processing: Normalization of each sample was performed by random selection of 1 million high-quality reads, each carrying a distinct molecular identifier. Instead of being binned into consensus sequences, reads with shared molecular identifiers were discarded. MiTCR, with a Q25 quality threshold and the strictest error-elimination algorithm, was used for CDR3 identification, clonotype clustering and error correction. A nonparametric unseen species model with Euler transformation was used to estimate a lower bound on total TCR beta diversity. TCRdb reprocessed the public reads (quality trimming at Q25 with fastp, clone calling with MiXCR) and kept in-frame beta chains. Rows merge per CDR3 protein into single entries with the most common DNA and genes. Here the V and J calls rest on TCRdb's processing, not on the authors' analysis. The sample records some 760,000 distinct CDR3 sequences, roughly 25% of which are singletons. The top ten constitute under 4.5% of the sample.

CDR3 length: 14 amino acids, cysteine to phenylalanine. Only the CDR3 part of the read is kept: 42 bases, read in frame from the first base. The germline V gene (reference sequence) supplies CDR1 SGHKS and CDR2 YYEKEE. These data are also associated with another study on T cells of mothers and their children. Taken from the second paper: The donors were nine systemically healthy Caucasian individuals, made up of three mothers and their six children. cDNA synthesis used all of the extracted RNA, with roughly 1.5 ug of RNA in each 15 ul reaction. In the second PCR, sample barcodes and 2-4 random nucleotides were introduced via the M1S primer. Over 9 million TCR beta CDR3 reads came from each mother, compared with some 3 million reads from each child. In both related and unrelated pairs, thymic selection shapes the output of TCR recombination in a similar way, with inherited differences having only a minor effect. Normalized repertoire overlap in related mother-child pairs was always slightly higher than in unrelated mother-child pairs, but the difference was never significant. No persistent microchimeric T cell clones were found, with a detection sensitivity of 80 to 100 clones per million clonotypes. Deep NGS was used in the study to compare the TCR beta repertoires of mothers and children and to look for features that separate related mother-child pairs from unrelated individuals. On average, the children were approximately 11 +/- 4 years old, while the mothers were approximately 40 +/- 4 years old. After adapter ligation was performed with NEBNext reagents, the libraries were sequenced on an Illumina HiSeq 2000 with 100+100 nt paired-end reads. Mother and child libraries were prepared a month apart and sequenced in separate runs to prevent cross-contamination. Between about 500,000 and 2,100,000 distinct TCR beta clonotypes were identified per donor. Naive TCR beta clonotypes were estimated from low-frequency clonotypes matched to each donor's FACS-determined naive share, without sorting.

Sample: blood. This chain joins TRBV5-5 to TRBJ2-5; 9 bases in the middle match TRBD1. The end of the DNA is better explained by TRBJ2-7, so the J call may be wrong. The receptor was derived from a boy between 10 and 17 years old in good health. The CDR3 protein sequence reads: CASRPPGQGIEQYF. In nucleotide form, the sequence is TGTGCCAGCAGACCTCCGGGACAGGGAATCGAGCAGTACTTC.